This T cell receptor beta chain was sequenced during a study of neurological immune-mediated disorders. TCRdb re-called the 5' RACE reads through MiXCR, storing one row per CDR3 protein. Of 53,000 or so distinct CDR3 sequences in the sample, 8% to 9% were seen once. This clonotype appeared many times. Time point indicated: longitudinal time-point 3. The source of this sequence is a woman aged 40 to 49 in good health. The sequencing sample was made of PBMCs.

The CDR3 DNA is TGTGCCAGCAGTTACGAAGCGGGAGTTGATTACTCCTACAATGAGCAGTTCTTC. This translates into CASSYEAGVDYSYNEQFF. The rearrangement uses TRBV6-2 or TRBV6-3 and TRBJ2-1, with 8 positions matching TRBD2. The V gene's germline CDR1 is MNHEY and CDR2 SVGEGT. V trimming: 2 bases; J trimming: 0 bases; junction bases outside the gene matches: 9. The CDR3 consists of 18 residues.